These 19 T cell receptor beta chains share one sample of origin, sequenced in a study of blood T cell repertoires in COVID-19. Using immunoSEQ multiplex PCR, the repertoire was profiled, and TCRdb retains in-frame clones only, with some absent. The profile shows about 140,000 clones, approximately 79% of them singletons. Sequencing was done on a sample of PBMCs or T cells enriched from blood (not recorded which). These receptors were obtained from a woman aged 45-65 years who had recovered from COVID-19.

This clone was observed at least ten times. The V call is TRBV12-3 or TRBV12-4, the J call TRBJ2-7; TRBD1 aligns across 9 bases. V lost 6 bases to trimming and J lost 6 bases; unmatched junction nucleotides: 0. This CDR3 region has 11 residues. The CDR3 bases are TGTGCCAGCAGGGACAGGGGCGAGCAGTACTTC. Protein sequence: CASRDRGEQYF.

CDR3: CASSPFWGQGEYSNQPQHF. Here the CDR3 DNA reads TGTGCCAGCTCACCCTTTTGGGGACAGGGGGAATATAGCAATCAGCCCCAGCATTTT. The J gene is TRBJ1-5, the V gene TRBV18; 11 bases are shared with TRBD1. With V trimmed by 3 bases and J by 0 bases, 10 bases remained unmatched. The V gene's germline CDR1 is KGHSH and CDR2 LQKENI. The length of the CDR3 is 19 residues. The variable domain in full, with the rest retrieved from reference TRBV18 and TRBJ1-5, is NAGVMQNPRHLVRRRGQEARLRCSPMKGHSHVYWYRQLPEEGLKFMVYLQKENIIDESGMPKERFSAEFPKEGPSILRIQQVVRGDSAAYFCASSPFWGQGEYSNQPQHFGDGTRLSIL.

Only a few counts were recorded for this clone. The chain carries TRBV28 and TRBJ1-5; tentatively, D is TRBD1 (5 bases). The CDR3 runs 16 residues. Germline V gives CDR1 MDHEN, CDR2 SYDVKM. The germline V and J ends were trimmed by 5 bases and 4 bases, with 18 bases remaining between them. Here the CDR3 DNA reads TGTGCCAGCAGTCTGGAACCGGGACTCCGGAATCAGCCCCAGCATTTT. Amino acids: CASSLEPGLRNQPQHF.

The rearrangement joins TRBV11-3 to TRBJ2-1; 8 bases map to TRBD2. Trimming removed 1 base from V and 4 bases from J; junction bases left unmatched: 3. Germline V lookup: CDR1 SGHNT, CDR2 YENEEA. The CDR3 totals 15 residues. CDR3 sequence: CASSLGPGGYNEQFF. CDR3 in DNA: TGTGCCAGCAGCTTAGGTCCGGGGGGGTACAATGAGCAGTTCTTC. The entire variable domain, with the rest obtained from reference TRBV11-3 and TRBJ2-1, is as follows: EAGVVQSPRYKIIEKKQPVAFWCNPISGHNTLYWYLQNLGQGPELLIRYENEEAVDDSQLPKDRFSAERLKGVDSTLKIQPAELGDSAVYLCASSLGPGGYNEQFFGPGTRLTVL.

The chain employs TRBV20-1 and TRBJ1-2, with D perhaps matching TRBD1 (6 bases). V lost 3 bases and J 0 bases, leaving 11 bases between the germline ends. The V gene's germline CDR1 is DFQATT and CDR2 SNEGSKA (reference sequence). The CDR3 contains 14 residues. The CDR3 spells CSASPDSTNYGYTF. CDR3 coding DNA: TGCAGTGCTAGTCCGGACAGTACTAACTATGGCTACACCTTC.

For the CDR3, the DNA is TGTGCCAGCAGTTTCCCTAGCGGGGGGTTCCAGTTCTTC. This gives the protein CASSFPSGGFQFF. This rearrangement joins TRBV12-3 or TRBV12-4 to TRBJ2-1; 11 bases align to TRBD2. The ends lost 3 bases at V and 13 bases at J; junction bases unmatched: 5. CDR3 size: 13 residues.

This sequence joins TRBV2 and TRBJ2-2, with TRBD1 identical over 7 bases. The germline CDR1 and CDR2 sequences are SNHLY and FYNNEI. The trim removed 6 bases at V and 7 bases at J, leaving 5 bases unmatched. The CDR3 totals 13 residues. Here the CDR3 reads CASRRQGDGELFF. CDR3 DNA sequence: TGTGCCAGCAGAAGACAGGGAGACGGGGAGCTGTTTTTT.

The chain couples TRBV7-3 to TRBJ2-2; 8 bases align to TRBD2. V lost 2 bases, J lost 0 bases, and 8 bases stayed unmatched. Germline loops: CDR1 SGHTA, CDR2 FQGTGA. The CDR3 loop spans 18 amino acids. In nucleotides, the CDR3 is TGTGCCAGCAGCTTACTCGCGGGGGGAGTCGCGAACACCGGGGAGCTGTTTTTT. It specifies CASSLLAGGVANTGELFF.

This clone was recorded many times. The rearrangement uses TRBV19 and TRBJ2-7; TRBD1 is a possible D gene (6 bases). V gave up 1 base and J gave up 5 bases, with 15 bases separating them. Per the germline V gene, CDR1 is LNHDA and CDR2 is SQIVND (reference sequence). The CDR3 totals 15 residues. The DNA for the CDR3 is TGTGCCAGTAGTATAGCTGGTCAGGGGCCCGACGAGCAGTACTTC. Translating gives CASSIAGQGPDEQYF.

The rearrangement joins TRBV2 to TRBJ2-7; D possibly corresponds to TRBD1 (5 bases). V was clipped by 5 bases and J by 3 bases, with 11 bases between them. This CDR3 spans 13 amino acids. Germline V gives CDR1 SNHLY, CDR2 FYNNEI. The CDR3 region is CASSPAGIYEQYF. The CDR3 nucleotides are TGTGCCAGCAGTCCCGCAGGGATCTACGAGCAGTACTTC.

J is TRBJ1-6 and V is TRBV25-1; 8 bases are a match to TRBD1. Germline V CDR1 and CDR2: MGHDK, SYGVNS. V shed 2 bases and J 8 bases; nucleotides not matched to a gene: 5. The CDR3 is 15 amino acids. The CDR3 region is CASSELDRADSPLHF. The CDR3 DNA sequence: TGTGCCAGCAGTGAACTGGACAGGGCGGATTCACCCCTCCACTTT. The variable domain in full, with the rest retrieved from reference TRBV25-1 and TRBJ1-6, is EADIYQTPRYLVIGTGKKITLECSQTMGHDKMYWYQQDPGMELHLIHYSYGVNSTEKGDLSSESTVSRIRTEHFPLTLESARPSHTSQYLCASSELDRADSPLHFGNGTRLTVT.

This clone was detected only once. This chain links TRBV11-3 with TRBJ1-6; unclear D gene. Trimming stripped 3 bases from V and 8 bases from J, with 11 bases between. The CDR3 totals 14 residues. Germline V gives CDR1 SGHNT, CDR2 YENEEA. The CDR3 loop is CASSLNGYDSPLHF. CDR3 coding DNA: TGTGCCAGCAGCTTGAACGGTTACGATTCACCCCTCCACTTT.

The V call is TRBV6-1, the J call TRBJ2-6; 8 nucleotides line up with TRBD1. Germline CDR1 reads MNHNS; CDR2 reads SASEGT. The CDR3 has 19 residues. V was pared by 2 bases and J by 0 bases, with 9 bases of the junction left unmatched. CDR3 amino acids: CASSEYVGQASSGANVLTF. The CDR3 DNA is TGTGCCAGCAGTGAATATGTGGGACAGGCGAGCTCTGGGGCCAACGTCCTGACTTTC.

The genes are TRBV10-3 and TRBJ1-6; 9 nucleotides agree with TRBD1. The CDR3 loop spans 15 amino acids. Germline-derived CDR1 and CDR2 are ENHRY and SYGVKD. With 4 bases clipped from V and 9 bases from J, the junction kept 7 bases outside the gene matches. The CDR3 region is CAISADRGESSPLHF. The DNA for the CDR3 is TGTGCCATCAGTGCTGACAGGGGGGAGTCTTCACCCCTCCACTTT.

This sequence joins TRBV5-1 and TRBJ1-1; 8 nucleotides align to TRBD1. This CDR3 is 14 amino acids long. Losses at the gene ends were 4 bases for V and 1 base for J; bases not matched to a gene: 3. CDR1 and CDR2 (germline): SGHRS, YFSETQ. In DNA form, the CDR3 reads TGCGCCAGCAGCAGTCAGGGGGCGAACACTGAAGCTTTCTTT. Its translation is CASSSQGANTEAFF.

V and J are TRBV19 and TRBJ1-5, with 11 bases lining up with TRBD1. Per the germline V gene, CDR1 is LNHDA and CDR2 is SQIVND (reference sequence). The ends lost 5 bases at V and 2 bases at J; junction bases unmatched: 14. CDR3 size: 19 residues. The CDR3 DNA follows: TGTGCCAGTAGTGATCCTGCGGACAGGGGGCTTCGTCGCAATCAGCCCCAGCATTTT. Protein sequence: CASSDPADRGLRRNQPQHF. Combining the CDR3 with reference TRBV19 and TRBJ1-5 gives the whole variable domain DGGITQSPKYLFRKEGQNVTLSCEQNLNHDAMYWYRQDPGQGLRLIYYSQIVNDFQKGDIAEGYSVSREKKESFPLTVTSAQKNPTAFYLCASSDPADRGLRRNQPQHFGDGTRLSIL.

CDR3 nucleotide sequence: TGTGCCAGCAGCATAGGACAGGGGAATCAGCCCCAGCATTTT. Translated, it gives CASSIGQGNQPQHF. This rearrangement joins TRBV7-9 to TRBJ1-5, with 9 bases lining up with TRBD1. Per the germline V gene, CDR1 is SEHNR and CDR2 is FQNEAQ (reference sequence). This CDR3 comprises 14 residues. V lost 5 bases and J lost 4; bases outside the gene matches: 3.

The chain recombines TRBV18 with TRBJ1-6; D unclear. The CDR3 sequence is 15 residues long. Germline values: CDR1 KGHSH, CDR2 LQKENI. V shed 6 bases and J shed 6 bases, with 15 bases lying between them. The CDR3 coding sequence is TGTGCCAGCTCTTCGGACGCCGCGGGTAATTCACCCCTCCACTTT. Translating it yields CASSSDAAGNSPLHF.

The chain employs TRBV4-1 and TRBJ1-5; D gene uncertain. V lost 0 bases to trimming and J lost 3 bases, with 9 bases between them. This CDR3 has 15 amino acids. Per germline, CDR1 MGHRA and CDR2 YSYEKL. CDR3 region: CASSQDLAVNQPQHF. The DNA for the CDR3 is TGCGCCAGCAGCCAAGATCTGGCGGTCAATCAGCCCCAGCATTTT.